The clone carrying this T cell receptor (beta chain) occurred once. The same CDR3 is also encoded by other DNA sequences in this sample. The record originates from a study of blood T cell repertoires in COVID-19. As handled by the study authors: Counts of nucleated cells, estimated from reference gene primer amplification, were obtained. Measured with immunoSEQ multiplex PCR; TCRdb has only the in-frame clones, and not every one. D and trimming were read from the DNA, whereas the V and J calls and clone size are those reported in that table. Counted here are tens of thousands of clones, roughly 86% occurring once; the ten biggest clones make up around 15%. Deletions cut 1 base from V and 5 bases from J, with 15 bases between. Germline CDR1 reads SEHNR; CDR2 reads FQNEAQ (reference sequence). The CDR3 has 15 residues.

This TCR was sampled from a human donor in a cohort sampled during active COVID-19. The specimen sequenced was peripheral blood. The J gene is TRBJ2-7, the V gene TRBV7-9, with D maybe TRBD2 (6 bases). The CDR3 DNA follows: TGTGCCAGCAGCTTAGTCGGGGGACGGCGAAACGAGCAGTACTTC. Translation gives CASSLVGGRRNEQYF.